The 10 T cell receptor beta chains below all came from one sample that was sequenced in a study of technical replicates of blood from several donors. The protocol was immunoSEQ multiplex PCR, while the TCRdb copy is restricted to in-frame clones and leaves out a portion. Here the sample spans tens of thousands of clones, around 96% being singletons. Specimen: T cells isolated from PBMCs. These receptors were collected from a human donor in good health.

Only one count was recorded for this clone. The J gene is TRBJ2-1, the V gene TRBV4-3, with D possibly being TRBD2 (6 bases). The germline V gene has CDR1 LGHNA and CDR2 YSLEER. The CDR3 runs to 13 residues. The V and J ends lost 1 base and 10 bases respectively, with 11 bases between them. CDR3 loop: CASSQGLEGEQFF. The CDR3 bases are TGCGCCAGCAGCCAAGGTCTGGAGGGGGAGCAGTTCTTC.

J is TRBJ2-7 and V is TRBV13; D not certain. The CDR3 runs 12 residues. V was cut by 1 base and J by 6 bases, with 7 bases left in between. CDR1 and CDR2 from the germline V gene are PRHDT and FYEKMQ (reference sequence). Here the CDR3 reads CASSLVLLEQYF. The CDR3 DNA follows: TGTGCCAGCAGCTTAGTCCTCCTCGAGCAGTACTTC. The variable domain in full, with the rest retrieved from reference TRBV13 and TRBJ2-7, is AAGVIQSPRHLIKEKRETATLKCYPIPRHDTVYWYQQGPGQDPQFLISFYEKMQSDKGSIPDRFSAQQFSDYHSELNMSSLELGDSALYFCASSLVLLEQYFGPGTRLTVT.

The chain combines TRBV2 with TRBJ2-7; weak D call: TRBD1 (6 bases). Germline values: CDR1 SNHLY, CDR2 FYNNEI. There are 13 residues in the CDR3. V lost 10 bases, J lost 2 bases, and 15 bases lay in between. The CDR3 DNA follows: TGTGCCATACCGGGACACGCGCCCTACGAGCAGTACTTC. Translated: CAIPGHAPYEQYF. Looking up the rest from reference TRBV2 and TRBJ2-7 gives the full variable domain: EPEVTQTPSHQVTQMGQEVILRCVPISNHLYFYWYRQILGQKVEFLVSFYNNEISEKSEIFDDQFSVERPDGSNFTLKIRSTKLEDSAMYFCAIPGHAPYEQYFGPGTRLTVT.

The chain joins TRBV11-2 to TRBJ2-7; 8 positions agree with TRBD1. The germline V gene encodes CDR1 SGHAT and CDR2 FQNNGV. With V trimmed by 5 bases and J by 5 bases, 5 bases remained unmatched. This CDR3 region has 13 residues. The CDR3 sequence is CASSPGQGDEQYF. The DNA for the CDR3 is TGTGCCAGCAGCCCTGGACAGGGAGACGAGCAGTACTTC.

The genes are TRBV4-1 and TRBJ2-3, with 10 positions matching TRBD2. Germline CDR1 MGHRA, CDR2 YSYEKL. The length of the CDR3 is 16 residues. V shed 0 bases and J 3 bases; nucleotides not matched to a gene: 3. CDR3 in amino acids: CASSQEASGRTDTQYF. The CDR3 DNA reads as TGCGCCAGCAGCCAAGAGGCTAGCGGGAGAACAGATACGCAGTATTTT.

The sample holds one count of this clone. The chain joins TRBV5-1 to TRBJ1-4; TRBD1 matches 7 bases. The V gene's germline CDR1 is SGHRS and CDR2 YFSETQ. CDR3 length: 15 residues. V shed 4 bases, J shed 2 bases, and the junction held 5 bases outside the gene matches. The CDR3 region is CASSRQGSTNEKLFF. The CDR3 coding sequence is TGCGCCAGCAGCAGACAGGGCAGTACTAATGAAAAACTGTTTTTT.

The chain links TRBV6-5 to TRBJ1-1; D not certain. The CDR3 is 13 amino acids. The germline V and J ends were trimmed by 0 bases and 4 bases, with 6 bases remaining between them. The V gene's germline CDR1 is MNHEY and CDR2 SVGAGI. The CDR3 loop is CASSYSRGTEAFF. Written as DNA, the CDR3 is TGTGCCAGCAGTTACTCTCGGGGCACTGAAGCTTTCTTT.

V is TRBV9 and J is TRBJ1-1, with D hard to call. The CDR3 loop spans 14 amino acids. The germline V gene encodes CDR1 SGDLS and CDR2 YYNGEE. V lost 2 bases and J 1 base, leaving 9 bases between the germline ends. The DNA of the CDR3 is TGTGCCAGCAGCGTCCACGGAGAGAACACTGAAGCTTTCTTT. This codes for CASSVHGENTEAFF.

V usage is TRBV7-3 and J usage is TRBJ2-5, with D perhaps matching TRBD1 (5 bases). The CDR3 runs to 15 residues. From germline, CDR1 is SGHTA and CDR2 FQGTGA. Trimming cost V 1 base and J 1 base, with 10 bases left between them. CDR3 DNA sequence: TGTGCCAGCAGCTTAAATGGCAGGGCCCAAGAGACCCAGTACTTC. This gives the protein CASSLNGRAQETQYF.

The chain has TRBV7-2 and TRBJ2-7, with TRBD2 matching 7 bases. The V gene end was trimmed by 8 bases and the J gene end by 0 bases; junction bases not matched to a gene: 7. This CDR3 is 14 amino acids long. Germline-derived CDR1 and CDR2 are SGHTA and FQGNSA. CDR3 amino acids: CASPPAGASYEQYF. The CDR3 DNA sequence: TGTGCCAGCCCCCCCGCGGGAGCCTCCTACGAGCAGTACTTC. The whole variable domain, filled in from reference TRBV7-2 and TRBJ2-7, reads GAGVSQSPSNKVTEKGKDVELRCDPISGHTALYWYRQSLGQGLEFLIYFQGNSAPDKSGLPSDRFSAERTGGSVSTLTIQRTQQEDSAVYLCASPPAGASYEQYFGPGTRLTVT.